This TCR beta chain stems from a study of naive and memory T cell subsets. Points from the study as a whole: TCR counts from RNA may reflect activation-linked expression changes. Gini index rose across naive, CM, EM and EMRA in CD4 and CD8. Possibly reflecting memory cells re-expressing CD45RA, a few larger clonotypes occurred in naive repertoires, especially CD8.

This clonotype was seen a handful of times. Its antigen is unidentified. Four subsets defined by CD45RA and CD27 were sorted after CD3, CD4, CD8 and live/dead staining. An equimolar mix of two oligonucleotides served as the beta constant-region primer for TRBC1 and TRBC2. The ligated cDNA underwent four PCR rounds using SP2 and nested alpha and beta constant-region primers. A 12-nucleotide UMI and the SP2 primer were added to the cDNA 3' end by oligonucleotide ligation. TCRdb re-called the UMI-ligation and nested PCR reads through MiXCR, storing one row per CDR3 protein. The profile shows 90,000 to 120,000 distinct CDR3 sequences, 13% to 15% of them singletons. The specimen sequenced was naive CD8+ T cells from blood. This receptor was taken from a human donor in good health.

The CDR3 loop is CASSTLGGEPQHF. The CDR3 DNA reads as TGTGCCAGCAGTACCCTGGGGGGGGAGCCCCAGCATTTT. The chain employs TRBV12-3 or TRBV12-4 and TRBJ1-5, with D possibly TRBD1 on 5 matching bases. The CDR3 is made up of 13 amino acids. Trimming removed 5 bases at V and 8 bases at J, with 13 bases between.